This T cell receptor (beta chain) originates from a study of shared clonotypes between healthy human individuals. Background on the study: Every donor yielded three CD4 naive, three CD4 memory, two CD8 naive and one CD8 memory plate.

The CDR3 has 15 amino acids. V was trimmed by 5 bases and J by 6 bases, leaving 17 bases between them. CDR1 is LNHDA, CDR2 SQIVND, per germline (reference sequence). Original data processing: With immunoSEQ giving junction-only sequences and no quality scores, filtering differed. Generated by immunoSEQ multiplex PCR, the TCRdb table keeps only in-frame clones and is missing some. V, J and clone size reflect that table, while D and trimming were determined from the DNA. Of some 1 million clones listed, around 74% are singletons. The sequence was collected from a young man in good health. The sample comprised memory CD4+ T cells sorted from blood. Sample subset: CD45RA-negative fraction. The V and J genes are TRBV19 and TRBJ2-4, with D perhaps TRBD1 or TRBD2 (5 bases each). CDR3: CASSSGRDGSNIQYF. CDR3 in DNA: TGTGCCAGTAGTTCCGGACGGGACGGTTCAAACATTCAGTACTTC.